This TCR beta chain was retrieved from a study of cytomegalovirus exposure and HLA in healthy donors (dated by TCRdb to between 2016 and 2019). In terms of the full investigation: An earlier analysis of roughly 570 of the donors reported over 250 Gb of sequence data and 117 million unique TCR beta sequences obtained from some 200 million T cells. A separate validation cohort of some 130 different subjects was used in addition to the approximately 640-subject first cohort. On average, around 230,000 unique TCR beta nucleotide sequences were sequenced per donor among a few hundred genotyped donors of the cohort, with roughly 18% of those sequences being non-productive. A later genetic analysis used genome-wide SNP genotypes for about 55% of the 666 donors, treating that subset as a discovery cohort. HLA typing covered class I and class II loci at four-digit resolution. An early release that covered roughly 600 HLA-typed donors contained approximately 300 gigabases of sequencing data and 80 million or so unique TCR sequences. Typing coverage differed by locus: A, B, C, DRB1 and DQB1 were typed in about 620-640 donors, DQA1 in approximately 520, DPA1 in 600 to 610, and DPB1 in just under 480. To predict cytomegalovirus infection status, the study combined high-throughput TCR immunosequencing, statistical association of individual TCRs with disease status, and machine learning. Using immunosequencing, the study profiled T cell repertoires from approximately 700 subjects and related those repertoires to cytomegalovirus serostatus. A later analysis re-examined previously published TCR beta repertoires from hundreds of donors and added high-resolution HLA genotyping to investigate patterns of TCR occurrence. Several DR-DQ haplotypes were handled as single units for association and clustering, since linkage in the cohort was strong. The study aimed to test whether signatures of past pathogen exposure could be identified by cataloging public T cell receptors. Every repertoire in the discovery cohort had been generated on one and the same sequencing platform. An earlier analysis of around 640 of the donors used high-throughput TCR beta sequencing to judge whether each TCR beta V gene segment behaved as functional or pseudogenic. Among the roughly 400 genotyped donors, approximately 81% belonged to the genetic ancestry cluster associated with self-reported Caucasian donors. In the later analysis, no new phenotypic data were used to find candidate immune exposures; instead, reliance was placed on TCR beta sequences and their occurrence across donors. Donor age, sex, ethnicity and CMV serostatus were collected together with the repertoire data. What the authors observed across the whole study: This cohort had only TCR beta chains sequenced, and the lack of alpha or paired-chain data limited which features could be detected. In a later analysis, the rate of TCR association differed among HLA loci, with DRB1 alleles having the most associated TCRs and HLA-C alleles having the fewest. According to a later genetic analysis, donors in an Asian-associated ancestry cluster had fewer N-insertions in productive TCRs than the approximately 630-donor mean. The presence/absence analyses assumed that sequencing depth was roughly uniform across donors, and that assumption may not be true. Cytomegalovirus status was reported to be diagnosed by the classifier with high specificity and sensitivity in both the original and validation cohorts. Correlated functional status among segregating V segments might reflect linkage disequilibrium, but an unknown experimental factor could not be ruled out. Specific HLA alleles were associated with more than 15,000 TCR beta sequences at a false discovery rate of 0.05 in a later analysis. In vitro tests confirmed that a few of the cytomegalovirus-associated TCR beta chains recognize cytomegalovirus antigens. For the cohort, immune exposure information was limited to CMV serostatus. Because HLA typing was missing for some donors at each locus, association tests included only the typed subset. The authors suggested that the approach could potentially be extended to other disease states and immunological phenotypes. In a later analysis, HLA-associated TCR beta chains showed more clonal expansion and lower generation probabilities than non-associated chains that were equally common. A total of 164 TCR beta chains were listed by the study as associated with cytomegalovirus. According to a later analysis, parvovirus B19, influenza, CMV and Epstein-Barr virus appeared linked to several top co-occurrence clusters. The earlier analysis of some 560 of the donors excluded seventeen rarely observed V segments, including chromosome 9 orphons, because counts were too low. Most TCR sequences were seen in very few donors, while some public TCRs were found in many individuals. An association between a missense DCLRE1C variant and V-gene and J-gene trimming of TCR beta chains was found in a later genetic analysis and replicated in an independent cohort. Strong co-occurrence of HLA alleles, especially DR and DQ, made assigning TCR associations to individual alleles difficult. According to a later analysis, most CMV-associated TCR beta chains appeared to be HLA-restricted, and the HLA associations seemed to be driven largely by CMV exposure. A further reported finding was that TCR beta sequences accurately predicted the HLA-A and HLA-B alleles for most subjects in the first cohort. An earlier analysis of approximately 500 of the donors showed that most TCR beta V segments appeared in productive rearrangements either about 87% or about 30% of the time, which broadly matched IMGT annotations. Because the 87-base-pair reads could not distinguish some IMGT-functional V segments, including TRBV6-2 and TRBV6-3, those segments were excluded. A cluster of highly shared sequence variants was judged likely to represent a technical artifact of the sequencing pipeline.

The cohort consisted of 650 to 700 healthy bone marrow donors. At the time of sampling, all cohort members were nominally healthy, though unrecorded immune exposures were likely present. The donor tested CMV seropositive, placing the donor among the 290 or so seropositive members of the cohort. Each donor provided a peripheral blood sample, and peripheral blood mononuclear cells were used for TCR beta sequencing. The Qiagen DNeasy Blood Extraction Kit was used to extract genomic DNA from the blood cell samples. A word on this clone: Its antigen specificity is not known. No much larger clone is present one base from it, and per-base qualities are unavailable.

Receptor libraries were prepared by the immunoSEQ multiplex PCR assay. For the multiplex PCR, a mixture combining 60 forward primers for TCR Vbeta segments and 13 reverse primers for TCR Jbeta segments was used. A multiplex PCR assay on genomic DNA amplified the CDR3 region of rearranged TCR beta genes. On the Illumina HiSeq System, the amplified TCR beta libraries were sequenced as 87-base-pair reads. From the authors' description of their analysis: In a later analysis, approximately 74 million unique TCR beta chains were counted across the 500 to 850 repertoires, and roughly 10 million of these chains were shared by at least two donors. Raw reads were error-corrected and collapsed into unique sequences with a nearest-neighbor algorithm that merged closely related sequences to remove PCR and sequencing errors. Alignment of CDR3 sequences to IMGT reference sequences was used to assign V, D and J gene segments. For a sequence to be retained, a match of at least six nucleotides to both a V gene segment and a J gene segment was required. Rearrangements were classified as productive when the CDR3 lacked stop codons and remained in frame with V and J, and all other rearrangements were classified as non-productive. Following IMGT convention, CDR3 was defined as the stretch from the second conserved V-encoded cysteine to the conserved J-encoded phenylalanine. In an earlier analysis of around 640 of the donors, sequences lacking an unambiguous match to a single V gene segment were excluded. An earlier analysis of some 610 of the donors called V segments functional above 56.7% productive rearrangements and segregating when the between-donor standard deviation exceeded 5%. A statistical classification framework was built for diagnosing cytomegalovirus status from the catalog of TCR beta chain sequences. In a later analysis, V and J genes were assigned by comparing TCR nucleotide sequences against IMGT/GENE-DB human TR gene sequences. The TCRdist pipeline was used in a later analysis to assign CDR3 sequences and most-parsimonious VDJ recombination scenarios. A later analysis defined each TCR beta chain by its CDR3 amino acid sequence plus V-gene family, and excluded reads lacking a unique V-gene family. A later analysis removed several hundred highly shared, low-generation-probability nucleotide sequences to deal with suspected cross-contamination and a sequencing artifact. A later analysis calculated a clonal expansion index for each public chain from normalized within-repertoire ranks of inferred template counts. A later analysis computed generation probabilities with a VDJ recombination model fitted to out-of-frame rearrangements, and checked the results against IGoR. A later analysis scored TCR-TCR, TCR-HLA and TCR-CMV co-occurrence with hypergeometric tests, applying a repertoire-size bias correction to TCR pairs. In a later analysis, false discovery rates were estimated by permuting HLA or CMV assignments 20 times. In a later analysis, co-occurring TCRs were grouped using DBSCAN, with TCRdist sequence similarity added in when clustering inside HLA-allele-positive subsets. Co-occurrence clustering excluded repertoires with fewer than 30,000 or more than 120,000 public chains, plus five with anomalous nucleotide sharing. As stored in TCRdb, this immuneACCESS dataset retains in-frame rearrangements with V and J assigned. A fraction of the clones does not appear; measured against another copy, unresolved V genes explain less than half of the discrepancy, and the remainder lacks a known reason. V, J and clone size reflect that table, while D and trimming were determined from the DNA. The sample includes 150,000 to 180,000 clones, with approximately 80% observed a single time. The ten largest clones represent 5.6% of the sample.

From the cysteine up to the phenylalanine, the CDR3 has a length of 14 residues. Only the CDR3 DNA is retained, 42 bases long and in frame from the first base. The germline V end is reduced by 6 bases and the J end by 0 bases; junction bases left unmatched: 7. CDR1 and CDR2 were assigned from the germline V gene as SQVTM and ANQGSEA. The V and J segments used are TRBV29-1 and TRBJ2-5; 7 middle bases align to TRBD2. What was sequenced was PBMCs. This sequence originates from a woman between 35 and 50 years old in good health and CMV-seropositive. The CDR3 region: CSVGLDMYQETQYF. The bases are TGCAGCGTCGGACTAGATATGTACCAAGAGACCCAGTACTTC.